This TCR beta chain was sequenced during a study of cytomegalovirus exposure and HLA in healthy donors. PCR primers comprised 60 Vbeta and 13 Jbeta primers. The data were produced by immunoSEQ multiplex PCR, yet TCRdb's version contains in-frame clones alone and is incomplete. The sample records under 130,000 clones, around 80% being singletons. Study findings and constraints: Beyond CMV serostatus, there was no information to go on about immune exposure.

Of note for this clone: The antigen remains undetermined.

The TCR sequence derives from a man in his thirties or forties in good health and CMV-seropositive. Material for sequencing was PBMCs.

Here the CDR3 reads CASSRFTGELFF. The CDR3 nucleotides are TGTGCCAGCAGCCGGTTCACCGGGGAGCTGTTTTTT. This chain joins TRBV6-5 and TRBJ2-2, with D uncertain. The CDR3 is 12 amino acids. Germline V gene lookup returns CDR1 MNHEY and CDR2 SVGAGI. Trimming took off 6 bases at V and 4 bases at J, with 6 bases between the two ends.